Below, 23 T cell receptor beta chains from the same sample are listed, as sequenced in a study of T cells after yellow fever vaccination (dated by TCRdb to the late 2010s). The meaning of the sample's treatment or condition label: live attenuated yellow fever vaccine strain. Libraries were made using 5' RACE. Sequenced using an Illumina HiSeq 2500. Through fastp at Q25 and MiXCR, TCRdb rebuilt clones from the public reads, retaining in-frame beta chains. Entries that share a CDR3 protein sequence are merged under the most common genes and DNA. In all, the sample holds around 310,000 distinct CDR3 sequences, and 8.5% to 9% of those were seen once. About 20% of the sample lies in the top ten. The sample was PBMCs, taken on the day of the first yellow fever vaccination. Receptors were obtained from a man younger than 35 who received the YFV17D yellow fever vaccine.

This clonotype was detected only a few times. V usage is TRBV11-2 and J usage is TRBJ2-7, with 7 bases fitting TRBD1. The J segment lost 3 bases and the V segment lost 5 bases, leaving 13 bases of the junction unmatched. The CDR3 is 16 residues long. Germline CDR1 and CDR2: SGHAT and FQNNGV. CDR3 coding DNA: TGTGCCAGCAGCCAACAGTCGGGACAGATCTACTACGAGCAGTACTTC. This encodes CASSQQSGQIYYEQYF.

This chain connects TRBV3-1 to TRBJ2-3; a weak D match, TRBD1 (6 bases). The CDR3 contains 17 residues. Germline-derived CDR1 and CDR2 are LGHDT and YNNKEL (reference sequence). The ends were cut back, 0 bases at V and 11 bases at J, with 24 bases in the middle. The CDR3 is CASSQDPDRHGADVQYF. The CDR3 nucleotides are TGTGCCAGCAGCCAAGATCCCGACAGGCACGGCGCGGATGTGCAGTATTTT.

This clonotype was counted a few times. The chain recombines TRBV5-6 with TRBJ2-1; 9 bases line up with TRBD1. The CDR3 runs to 16 residues. J was trimmed by 7 bases and V by 0 bases; bases with no gene match: 8. Germline V gives CDR1 SGHDT, CDR2 YYEEEE. CDR3 in amino acids: CASSLGLTGGGNEQFF. The CDR3 DNA sequence: TGTGCCAGCAGCTTGGGGCTGACAGGGGGAGGTAATGAGCAGTTCTTC.

The CDR3 here is CASSPRTGLGSNQPQHF. The CDR3 DNA is TGTGCCAGCTCACCTCGGACAGGGCTTGGGAGCAATCAGCCCCAGCATTTT. The chain couples TRBV18 to TRBJ1-5, with TRBD1 matching 8 bases. The CDR3 runs 17 residues. The germline gives CDR1 KGHSH, CDR2 LQKENI. The ends lost 3 bases at V and 1 base at J; junction bases unmatched: 8.

The rearrangement links TRBV4-1 to TRBJ2-1; 7 nucleotides line up with TRBD2. V dropped 0 bases and J dropped 12; count of bases not matched to a gene: 11. The CDR3 is 15 amino acids. The germline gives CDR1 MGHRA, CDR2 YSYEKL. CDR3 region: CASSQDRTSGEGQFF. Written as DNA, the CDR3 is TGCGCCAGCAGCCAAGATAGGACTAGTGGGGAGGGGCAGTTCTTC.

The CDR3 nucleotides read TGCGCCAGCAGCTTAGAGGGACAGCTAAACATTCAGTACTTC. It is translated as CASSLEGQLNIQYF. This chain uses TRBV5-1 with TRBJ2-4; 7 bases map to TRBD1. Trimming cost V 2 bases and J 6 bases; bases outside gene matches: 5. Germline CDR1 SGHRS, CDR2 YFSETQ. The CDR3 runs to 14 residues. The variable domain in full, completed from reference TRBV5-1 and TRBJ2-4, reads KAGVTQTPRYLIKTRGQQVTLSCSPISGHRSVSWYQQTPGQGLQFLFEYFSETQRNKGNFPGRFSGRQFSNSRSEMNVSTLELGDSALYLCASSLEGQLNIQYFGAGTRLSVL.

With regard to this clonotype: A much larger clone lies a single base off, so this may be a read error. V is TRBV5-1 and J is TRBJ2-1; 7 bases line up with TRBD2. This CDR3 comprises 15 residues. Germline loops: CDR1 SGHRS, CDR2 YFSETQ. The V gene end was trimmed by 0 bases and the J gene end by 6 bases; junction bases not matched to a gene: 6. CDR3 nucleotides: TGCGCCAGCAGCTTGGTTCGCGGGGGACGCAATGAGCAGTTCTTC. Its protein is CASSLVRGGRNEQFF. Together with reference TRBV5-1 and TRBJ2-1, the CDR3 gives the full variable domain: KAGVTQTPRYLIKTRGQQVTLSCSPISGHRSVSWYQQTPGQGLQFLFEYFSETQRNKGNFPGRFSGRQFSNSRSEMNVSTLELGDSALYLCASSLVRGGRNEQFFGPGTRLTVL.

The gene calls are TRBV24-1 and TRBJ2-7; D possibly corresponds to TRBD1 (5 bases). Germline V gene sequence: CDR1 KGHDR, CDR2 SFDVKD. The CDR3 loop spans 13 amino acids. V was clipped by 3 bases and J by 5 bases, with 10 bases between them. This chain's CDR3 is CATSDGPTDEQYF. For the CDR3, the DNA is TGTGCCACCAGTGATGGTCCGACAGACGAGCAGTACTTC.

This clonotype has ten or more counts. This chain uses TRBV14 with TRBJ1-1; possible D gene TRBD1, 5 bases. The CDR3 is 13 residues long. The germline gives CDR1 SGHDN, CDR2 FVKESK. The V end lost 4 bases, the J end lost 1 base, and 7 bases lay between the germline ends. The CDR3 loop reads CASSRDRNTEAFF. CDR3 sequence (DNA): TGTGCCAGCAGCCGAGACAGGAACACTGAAGCTTTCTTT.

This clonotype was recorded many times. The V call is TRBV10-3, the J call TRBJ1-2; D is possibly TRBD1 (6 bases). V was shortened by 3 bases and J by 8 bases, with 19 bases between the two germline ends. Germline CDR1 reads ENHRY; CDR2 reads SYGVKD. The CDR3 is 15 amino acids. This chain's CDR3 is CAISDSGDDIRGYTF. The CDR3 nucleotides are TGTGCCATCAGTGACTCAGGGGACGACATTCGGGGCTACACCTTC.

The chain couples TRBV5-1 to TRBJ2-5; the D gene is possibly TRBD2 (5 bases). V lost 3 bases and J lost 5, with 17 bases in between. CDR3 length: 15 amino acids. Germline V lookup: CDR1 SGHRS, CDR2 YFSETQ. The CDR3 sequence: CASSWTDSSAETQYF. The CDR3 DNA is TGCGCCAGCAGCTGGACGGACTCGTCAGCCGAGACCCAGTACTTC. Using reference TRBV5-1 and TRBJ2-5 for the parts outside the CDR3, the full variable domain is KAGVTQTPRYLIKTRGQQVTLSCSPISGHRSVSWYQQTPGQGLQFLFEYFSETQRNKGNFPGRFSGRQFSNSRSEMNVSTLELGDSALYLCASSWTDSSAETQYFGPGTRLLVL.

This clonotype showed up just a few times. The genes are TRBV7-2 and TRBJ2-5, with TRBD2 identical over 8 bases. The CDR3 consists of 16 residues. With V trimmed by 5 bases and J by 7 bases, 15 bases remained unmatched. CDR1 and CDR2 (germline): SGHTA, FQGNSA. CDR3 nucleotides: TGTGCCAGCAGCCCACCGGGACTAGGGGGGTTTGGGACCCAGTACTTC. Amino acid sequence: CASSPPGLGGFGTQYF.

This clonotype was observed many times. The chain is built from TRBV5-1 and TRBJ2-5; D may be TRBD1 (5 bases). Germline V CDR1 and CDR2: SGHRS, YFSETQ. The CDR3 runs to 14 residues. Between the trimmed V and J ends, which lost 0 bases and 5 bases, there was a span of 11 bases. DNA for the CDR3: TGCGCCAGCAGCTTGGAACGGGCAGGGGAGACCCAGTACTTC. Protein: CASSLERAGETQYF.

V usage is TRBV6-5 and J usage is TRBJ2-7, with D hard to call. CDR1 MNHEY and CDR2 SVGAGI come from the germline V gene. Trimming left V 2 bases short and J 0 bases short, with 11 bases between. The CDR3 spans 15 residues. Here the CDR3 DNA reads TGTGCCAGCAGTTACGGCTATCGCACCTCCTACGAGCAGTACTTC. Residues: CASSYGYRTSYEQYF.

J is TRBJ2-1 and V is TRBV5-1; 11 bases agree with TRBD2. The CDR3 totals 17 residues. Germline values: CDR1 SGHRS, CDR2 YFSETQ. The V and J ends lost 0 bases and 4 bases, in that order; junction bases with no gene match: 6. The DNA of the CDR3 is TGCGCCAGCAGCTTGGTTCAGGGACTAGCGGATTACAATGAGCAGTTCTTC. Protein: CASSLVQGLADYNEQFF. The full variable domain, completed using reference TRBV5-1 and TRBJ2-1, is KAGVTQTPRYLIKTRGQQVTLSCSPISGHRSVSWYQQTPGQGLQFLFEYFSETQRNKGNFPGRFSGRQFSNSRSEMNVSTLELGDSALYLCASSLVQGLADYNEQFFGPGTRLTVL.

This clonotype came up a few times. The CDR3 sequence: CATDLGQGDEQFF. CDR3 DNA: TGTGCCACCGATCTCGGACAGGGTGATGAGCAGTTCTTC. The rearrangement links TRBV6-2 or TRBV6-3 to TRBJ2-1, with 8 bases lining up with TRBD1. CDR1 and CDR2 (germline): MNHEY, SVGEGT. The V gene end was trimmed by 10 bases and the J gene end by 8 bases; junction bases not matched to a gene: 10. The CDR3 runs 13 residues.

The chain has TRBV10-3 and TRBJ2-1, with D uncertain. CDR1 and CDR2 from the germline V gene are ENHRY and SYGVKD. V lost 7 bases and J lost 8, with 12 bases in between. This CDR3 contains 12 residues. The CDR3 bases are TGTGCCATCACTGGTAGCAGGTATGAGCAGTTCTTC. It specifies CAITGSRYEQFF.

This chain joins TRBV6-1 and TRBJ1-5, with 7 bases identical to TRBD1. This CDR3 has 13 residues. Germline CDR1 is MNHNS and CDR2 is SASEGT. Unmatched junction bases numbered 6, after V lost 7 bases and J lost 6 bases. For the CDR3, the DNA is TGTGCCAGCACCGAGCGACAGGGTCAGCCCCAGCATTTT. Its translation: CASTERQGQPQHF.

This clonotype came up a few times. The V gene is TRBV5-4, the J gene TRBJ1-4, with TRBD1 as a possible D gene (5 bases). Per germline, CDR1 SGHNT and CDR2 YYREEE (reference sequence). Trimming cost V 0 bases and J 4 bases, with 10 bases left between them. The CDR3 runs 15 residues. For the CDR3, the DNA is TGTGCCAGCAGCTTGGGTGGGACGGATAATGAAAAACTGTTTTTT. It encodes CASSLGGTDNEKLFF.

This clonotype has more than one count but fewer than ten. The gene calls are TRBV7-2 and TRBJ2-5, with D uncertain. The CDR3 spans 15 residues. Germline values: CDR1 SGHTA, CDR2 FQGNSA. With 7 bases removed from V and 2 bases from J, the gap between germline ends came to 17 bases. The CDR3 sequence is CASTLMGLFQETQYF. CDR3 DNA: TGTGCCAGCACCCTGATGGGCCTCTTTCAAGAGACCCAGTACTTC.

The chain has TRBV10-3 and TRBJ1-1; 8 bases agree with TRBD1. The CDR3 contains 15 residues. Germline lookup yields CDR1 ENHRY and CDR2 SYGVKD. The trim removed 3 bases at V and 4 bases at J, leaving 7 bases unmatched. This chain's CDR3 is CAISDIPTGGTEAFF. In nucleotides, the CDR3 is TGTGCCATCAGTGACATCCCTACAGGGGGCACTGAAGCTTTCTTT.

The chain recombines TRBV7-8 with TRBJ1-2; D is possibly TRBD1 (5 bases). Looked up from germline, CDR1 is SGHVS and CDR2 is FQNEAQ. Trimming cost V 0 bases and J 4 bases, with 9 bases left between them. The CDR3 has 14 residues. CDR3 DNA: TGTGCCAGCAGCTTAGCCGAGGGGATCTATGGCTACACCTTC. This encodes CASSLAEGIYGYTF.

V is TRBV5-1 and J is TRBJ2-2, with 7 bases that match TRBD1. This CDR3 contains 15 residues. The junction had 2 bases not matched to a gene; V was cut back by 0 bases and J by 3 bases. Germline V gene sequence: CDR1 SGHRS, CDR2 YFSETQ. The CDR3 here is CASSLGQGDTGELFF. DNA of the CDR3: TGCGCCAGCAGCTTGGGACAGGGAGACACCGGGGAGCTGTTTTTT. The variable domain in full, completed from reference TRBV5-1 and TRBJ2-2, reads KAGVTQTPRYLIKTRGQQVTLSCSPISGHRSVSWYQQTPGQGLQFLFEYFSETQRNKGNFPGRFSGRQFSNSRSEMNVSTLELGDSALYLCASSLGQGDTGELFFGEGSRLTVL.